These T cell receptor beta chains were read from a single sample in a study of shared clonotypes between healthy human individuals. The method was immunoSEQ multiplex PCR; TCRdb's version includes in-frame clones alone and lacks a portion of them. Among a few hundred thousand clones listed, 97% were seen once. Material for sequencing was naive CD4+ T cells sorted from blood. The receptors shown here come from a woman in her twenties or thirties in good health. The CDR3 runs from the conserved cysteine through the conserved F or W. D genes are given only for firm matches. Clone size is shown for a subset of rows, as once, few, many or a class of expanded clone.

D gene: TRBD1
J gene: TRBJ1-3
clone size: .
V gene: TRBV18
CDR3 DNA: TGTGCCAGCTCACCTACCAATGGGGACAGGGGATACTCTGGAAACACCATATATTTT
CDR3 protein: CASSPTNGDRGYSGNTIYF

D gene: .
J gene: TRBJ2-7
clone size: .
V gene: TRBV12-2
CDR3 DNA: TGTGCAAGTCGCTCCTCAAGCTACGAGCAGTACTTC
CDR3 protein: CASRSSSYEQYF

D gene: .
J gene: TRBJ1-4
clone size: once
V gene: TRBV5-5
CDR3 DNA: TGTGCCAGCAGCTTGAGGAGTCATAATGAAAAACTGTTTTTT
CDR3 protein: CASSLRSHNEKLFF

D gene: .
J gene: TRBJ2-7
clone size: .
V gene: TRBV28
CDR3 DNA: TGTGCCAGCAGTTTCACCGAAGCCTACGAGCAGTACTTC
CDR3 protein: CASSFTEAYEQYF

D gene: TRBD1
J gene: TRBJ2-5
clone size: .
V gene: TRBV28
CDR3 DNA: TGTGCCAGCAGTTTGCAACGGGACAGTAAAGAGACCCAGTACTTC
CDR3 protein: CASSLQRDSKETQYF

D gene: TRBD2
J gene: TRBJ2-3
clone size: .
V gene: TRBV27
CDR3 DNA: TGTGCCAGCAGTTCACCGGGACTAGCGGATACGCAGTATTTT
CDR3 protein: CASSSPGLADTQYF

D gene: .
J gene: TRBJ1-1
clone size: .
V gene: TRBV10-3
CDR3 DNA: TGTGCCATCAGTGATTGGGGGAGGCGGGGGAACACTGAAGCTTTCTTT
CDR3 protein: CAISDWGRRGNTEAFF

D gene: .
J gene: TRBJ2-3
clone size: once
V gene: TRBV2
CDR3 DNA: TGTGCCAGCAGGACTAACACAGATACGCAGTATTTT
CDR3 protein: CASRTNTDTQYF

D gene: .
J gene: TRBJ1-1
clone size: .
V gene: TRBV28
CDR3 DNA: TGTGCCAGCAGCCCTAGTAGGGCAGGGATGACTGAAGCTTTCTTT
CDR3 protein: CASSPSRAGMTEAFF

D gene: .
J gene: TRBJ1-4
clone size: .
V gene: TRBV28
CDR3 DNA: TGTGCCAGTAAAGACAGTAATGAAAAACTGTTTTTT
CDR3 protein: CASKDSNEKLFF

D gene: .
J gene: TRBJ2-3
clone size: .
V gene: TRBV6-1
CDR3 DNA: TGTGCCGGGTCAGGAACAGATACGCAGTATTTT
CDR3 protein: CAGSGTDTQYF

D gene: .
J gene: TRBJ1-5
clone size: .
V gene: TRBV4-1
CDR3 DNA: TGCGCCAGCAGCCAAAACCGGGCTCCGTCGACGGGTCAGCCCCAGCATTTT
CDR3 protein: CASSQNRAPSTGQPQHF

D gene: .
J gene: TRBJ2-5
clone size: once
V gene: TRBV7-2
CDR3 DNA: TGTGCCAGCAGCTCCAGGGGAAGGTGGGAGACCCAGTACTTC
CDR3 protein: CASSSRGRWETQYF

D gene: .
J gene: TRBJ2-1
clone size: .
V gene: TRBV5-1
CDR3 DNA: TGCGCCAGCAGTTCCCTCATCGATAATGAGCAGTTCTTC
CDR3 protein: CASSSLIDNEQFF